One and the same sample provided the 27 T cell receptor beta chains below, sequenced in a study. TCRdb used MiXCR to reprocess the 5' RACE reads, holding one entry per CDR3 protein. The data contain roughly 10,000 distinct CDR3 sequences, about a quarter of them singletons. Cells sorted as Tregs were CD4+, CD25+ and CD127-/low. The sample taken for sequencing was Tregs sorted from a lymph node. The receptor source for this set is a female donor with breast cancer.

This clonotype is judged medium-sized. The chain carries TRBV7-9 and TRBJ1-2; maybe TRBD1 (5 bases). V lost 0 bases and J lost 13, with 12 bases in between. The germline V gene encodes CDR1 SEHNR and CDR2 FQNEAQ (reference sequence). The CDR3 totals 12 residues. The CDR3 here is CASSLAGDRLTF. Here the CDR3 DNA reads TGTGCCAGCAGCTTAGCTGGGGACCGCCTCACCTTC.

This clonotype is termed medium-sized. V usage is TRBV9 and J usage is TRBJ1-1; no definite D call. The CDR3 sequence is 13 residues long. Germline loops: CDR1 SGDLS, CDR2 YYNGEE. V was trimmed by 0 bases and J by 1 base, leaving 4 bases between them. CDR3 amino acids: CASSVGSNTEAFF. Here the CDR3 DNA reads TGTGCCAGCAGCGTAGGGTCGAACACTGAAGCTTTCTTT.

This clonotype is categorized as medium-sized. The chain combines TRBV7-2 with TRBJ2-1; 10 nucleotides line up with TRBD2. The CDR3 is made up of 14 amino acids. V was clipped by 5 bases and J by 7 bases; unmatched bases: 5. Per germline, CDR1 SGHTA and CDR2 FQGNSA. Written as DNA, the CDR3 is TGTGCCAGCAGCCTCCTAGCGGGAGCTAATGAGCAGTTCTTC. Protein: CASSLLAGANEQFF.

This clonotype was recorded only once. CDR3 nucleotide sequence: TGTGCCAGCAGCTTAGAGGAGCGGGGGGTCGATTACGAGCAGTACTTC. Protein: CASSLEERGVDYEQYF. The V gene is TRBV11-2, the J gene TRBJ2-7; the match to TRBD2 covers 9 bases. Germline V gene data show CDR1 as SGHAT and CDR2 as FQNNGV. Trimming removed 0 bases from V and 4 bases from J; junction bases left unmatched: 7. The CDR3 is 16 residues long. Together with reference TRBV11-2 and TRBJ2-7, the CDR3 gives the full variable domain: EAGVAQSPRYKIIEKRQSVAFWCNPISGHATLYWYQQILGQGPKLLIQFQNNGVVDDSQLPKDRFSAERLKGVDSTLKIQPAKLEDSAVYLCASSLEERGVDYEQYFGPGTRLTVT.

In this sample, this clonotype turned up many times. V and J are TRBV19 and TRBJ2-3, with TRBD1 identical over 8 bases. The J segment lost 8 bases and the V segment lost 7 bases, leaving 14 bases of the junction unmatched. CDR3 length: 15 residues. Germline assignment: CDR1 LNHDA and CDR2 SQIVND (reference sequence). CDR3 DNA sequence: TGTGCCAGTAAAAGGCAGGCACAGGGGGGACCTACGCAGTATTTT. It specifies CASKRQAQGGPTQYF.

This clonotype is termed medium-sized. V is TRBV24-1 and J is TRBJ1-2, with 8 bases fitting TRBD1. J gave up 0 bases and V 6 bases, and 5 bases lay outside the gene matches. CDR1 and CDR2 from the germline V gene are KGHDR and SFDVKD. CDR3 length: 15 residues. CDR3 DNA: TGTGCCACCAGTAACTGGACAGGGTCTAACTATGGCTACACCTTC. As protein: CATSNWTGSNYGYTF.

V and J are TRBV7-3 and TRBJ2-7, with 7 positions matching TRBD1. The CDR3 is 17 amino acids. Germline assignment: CDR1 SGHTA and CDR2 FQGTGA. Germline trimming cut 2 bases from V and 5 bases from J; bases unmatched to any gene: 15. The DNA for the CDR3 is TGTGCCAGCAGCTTACCCCCCGACAGGGCTTGGACCCACGAGCAGTACTTC. Its protein is CASSLPPDRAWTHEQYF.

The V call is TRBV4-1, the J call TRBJ2-1; 10 nucleotides line up with TRBD2. Germline V gene sequence: CDR1 MGHRA, CDR2 YSYEKL. V gave up 4 bases and J gave up 5 bases; unmatched junction bases: 5. This CDR3 has 15 residues. CDR3 coding DNA: TGCGCCAGCAGCCTAGCGGGGGGCTGCAACAATGAGCAGTTCTTC. Translation: CASSLAGGCNNEQFF.

This sequence joins TRBV29-1 and TRBJ1-1; 7 nucleotides match TRBD1. Germline CDR1 and CDR2: SQVTM and ANQGSEA. Trimming took 3 bases from V and 11 from J; bases not matched to a gene: 6. The CDR3 has 11 residues. The CDR3 DNA is TGCAGCGTTGACCCGACAGGGCGGGCTTTCTTT. This codes for CSVDPTGRAFF. Together with reference TRBV29-1 and TRBJ1-1, the CDR3 gives the full variable domain: SAVISQKPSRDICQRGTSLTIQCQVDSQVTMMFWYRQQPGQSLTLIATANQGSEATYESGFVIDKFPISRPNLTFSTLTVSNMSPEDSSIYLCSVDPTGRAFFGQGTRLTVV.

The sample holds many counts of this clonotype. This sequence joins TRBV5-1 and TRBJ1-1; possibly TRBD1 for D (6 bases). Germline V CDR1 and CDR2: SGHRS, YFSETQ. The ends were cut back, 2 bases at V and 7 bases at J, with 24 bases in the middle. The CDR3 extends over 17 amino acids. In nucleotides, the CDR3 is TGCGCCAGCAGCTTTGTCCCACAGGGACCACCGTGGGATGAAGCTTTCTTT. It translates to CASSFVPQGPPWDEAFF.

This clonotype was found a few times. Since a much larger clone is just one base distant, this may be a read error. The CDR3 loop reads CSAPGTGLANYGHTF. As DNA, the CDR3 is TGCAGTGCTCCCGGGACAGGACTAGCTAACTATGGCCACACCTTC. This chain joins TRBV20-1 and TRBJ1-2; 8 bases agree with TRBD1. In germline, CDR1 is DFQATT, CDR2 SNEGSKA (reference sequence). The CDR3 is made up of 15 amino acids.

Only a few counts were recorded for this clonotype. A much bigger clone sits one base away, suggesting this may be a read error. J is TRBJ2-1 and V is TRBV18; a weak D match, TRBD2 (5 bases). The ends were cut back, 5 bases at V and 5 bases at J, with 19 bases in the middle. CDR1 KGHSH and CDR2 LQKENI come from the germline V gene. The CDR3 is 16 amino acids. CDR3 sequence: CASSAALVGVDNEQFF. The DNA for the CDR3 is TGTGCCAGCTCAGCTGCTCTAGTGGGAGTAGACAATGAGCAGTTCTTC.

This chain links TRBV7-2 with TRBJ2-7; 7 positions agree with TRBD2. There are 14 residues in the CDR3. After removal of 3 bases from V and 0 bases from J, the junction contained 2 bases not matched to a gene. Germline V gene lookup returns CDR1 SGHTA and CDR2 FQGNSA. This CDR3 reads CASSFGGSSYEQYF. CDR3 bases: TGTGCCAGCAGCTTTGGCGGGAGCTCCTACGAGCAGTACTTC.

A remark on this clonotype: A junction end diverges from the germline sequence, so it may reflect a read error. The chain carries TRBV5-4 and TRBJ2-1; 7 bases line up with TRBD1. The CDR3 totals 16 residues. Germline V CDR1 and CDR2: SGHNT, YYREEE (reference sequence). CDR3 sequence (DNA): TGTGCCAGCAGCTTGGATGGGAGAGGGGGCTTCAATGAGCAGTTTTTC. It codes for CASSLDGRGGFNEQFF.

In its sample, this clonotype is medium-sized. The chain uses TRBV7-6 and TRBJ1-5; D might be TRBD1 (5 bases). The CDR3 consists of 15 residues. Germline V CDR1 and CDR2: SGHVS, FNYEAQ. Between the trimmed V and J ends, which lost 5 bases and 2 bases, there was a span of 13 bases. The CDR3 coding sequence is TGTGCCAGCAGCCCGGGCGCAGGGCGCAATCAGCCCCAGCATTTT. Translation gives CASSPGAGRNQPQHF.

This clonotype was observed at least ten times. The J gene is TRBJ1-2, the V gene TRBV5-4, with D perhaps TRBD1 (5 bases). The CDR3 extends over 15 amino acids. V was pared by 0 bases and J by 5 bases, with 14 bases between. Germline assignment: CDR1 SGHNT and CDR2 YYREEE (reference sequence). The DNA of the CDR3 is TGTGCCAGCAGCTTGGCGGCAGGGCCTGGGTATGGCTACACCTTC. It codes for CASSLAAGPGYGYTF.

This clonotype was found many times. The V and J genes are TRBV6-1 and TRBJ1-2; D is unclear. The V end was cut by 0 bases, the J end by 8 bases, with 13 bases between. Per germline, CDR1 MNHNS and CDR2 SASEGT. The CDR3 is made up of 14 amino acids. The CDR3 DNA is TGTGCCAGCAGTGAAGCGAGGTGGGGTGGAGGCTACACCTTC. Translation: CASSEARWGGGYTF.

This chain uses TRBV4-2 with TRBJ2-3; 9 bases are a match to TRBD2. The V and J ends lost 4 bases and 11 bases, in that order; junction bases with no gene match: 16. From germline, CDR1 is LGHNA and CDR2 YNFKEQ. The CDR3 is made up of 16 amino acids. CDR3 region: CASSPGSGSSYNEQYF. Here the CDR3 DNA reads TGTGCCAGCAGCCCGGGTAGCGGGAGCTCCTACAATGAGCAGTATTTT.

There are a few counts of this clonotype. A much larger clonotype is one base distant, so this may be a read error. The chain carries TRBV20-1 and TRBJ2-7; D not resolved. Germline values: CDR1 DFQATT, CDR2 SNEGSKA (reference sequence). The length of the CDR3 is 11 residues. The V end lost 6 bases, the J end lost 2 bases, and 8 bases lay between the germline ends. The chain's CDR3 is CSASHAYEQYF. Written as DNA, the CDR3 is TGCAGTGCAAGCCACGCCTACGAGCAGTACTTC.

This clonotype is categorized as medium-sized (0.01 to 0.1%). The chain is built from TRBV6-1 and TRBJ2-1; D unclear. Germline CDR1 and CDR2: MNHNS and SASEGT. V was cut by 1 base and J by 8 bases, with 6 bases left in between. The CDR3 totals 12 residues. CDR3 amino acids: CASSEGSDEQFF. The CDR3 DNA is TGTGCCAGCAGTGAAGGCAGCGATGAGCAGTTCTTC.

To note about this clonotype: With a much larger clone just one base away, this may be a read error. J is TRBJ2-7 and V is TRBV24-1; D call uncertain. The germline V gene has CDR1 KGHDR and CDR2 SFDVKD. Trimming cost V 1 base and J 5 bases, with 8 bases left between them. The CDR3 contains 13 residues. The CDR3 DNA reads TGTGCCACCAGTGATTTTTCGGGTCACGAGCAGTACTTC. Protein: CATSDFSGHEQYF.

This rearrangement joins TRBV19 to TRBJ2-3; 7 bases line up with TRBD2. CDR1 is LNHDA, CDR2 SQIVND, per germline (reference sequence). The length of the CDR3 is 15 residues. V gave up 3 bases and J gave up 1 base; unmatched junction bases: 4. The CDR3 DNA reads as TGTGCCAGTAGTATTGGGCTAGCGGGCACAGATACGCAGTATTTT. Its translation is CASSIGLAGTDTQYF.

For this clonotype: With a much larger clone just one base away, this may be a read error. J is TRBJ2-7 and V is TRBV4-1; 9 bases agree with TRBD2. The CDR3 spans 16 residues. Germline assignment: CDR1 MGHRA and CDR2 YSYEKL. Losses at the gene ends were 0 bases for V and 7 bases for J; bases not matched to a gene: 10. CDR3 nucleotides: TGCGCCAGCAGCCAAGATGGACTAGCGTGCAAACGAGAGCAGTACTTC. The encoded protein is CASSQDGLACKREQYF.

The rearrangement uses TRBV29-1 and TRBJ2-1; a possible D gene is TRBD2 (5 bases). The V gene lost 1 base and the J gene lost 7 bases, with 17 bases spanning the gap. The CDR3 length is 15 residues. CDR1 and CDR2 from the germline V gene are SQVTM and ANQGSEA. CDR3 DNA: TGCAGCGTTGAAGGTGGAGGCGGTAGGGAAAATGAGCAGTTCTTC. Amino acid sequence: CSVEGGGGRENEQFF.

This clonotype has more than one count but fewer than ten. The final CDR3 position lacks the conserved phenylalanine or tryptophan, pointing to a likely read error. The chain uses TRBV7-9 and TRBJ1-1, with TRBD1 matching over 8 bases. The V and J ends lost 8 bases and 3 bases, in that order; junction bases with no gene match: 17. Germline values: CDR1 SEHNR, CDR2 FQNEAQ (reference sequence). CDR3 length: 17 residues. CDR3 protein: CASGPGAGGAKDTEAFL. In nucleotides, the CDR3 is TGTGCCAGCGGCCCCGGGGCAGGGGGCGCGAAGGACACTGAAGCTTTCCTT.

The V and J genes are TRBV10-2 and TRBJ1-6, with unresolved D. V was clipped by 7 bases and J by 13 bases, with 20 bases between them. There are 14 residues in the CDR3. CDR1 is WSHSY, CDR2 SAAADI, per germline. This CDR3 is CASNPVQKDGPLHF. CDR3 DNA sequence: TGCGCCAGCAACCCGGTTCAGAAGGATGGTCCCCTCCACTTT.

Concerning this clonotype itself: A much larger clone lies one base from this, so it may be a read error. This chain uses TRBV9 with TRBJ2-1, with D possibly being TRBD2 (5 bases). Germline assignment: CDR1 SGDLS and CDR2 YYNGEE. Trimming left V 4 bases short and J 6 bases short, with 11 bases between. There are 13 residues in the CDR3. The CDR3 region has the DNA TGTGCCAGCAGCCCGGGGTGGGGCAATGAGCAGTTCTTC. This sequence encodes CASSPGWGNEQFF.